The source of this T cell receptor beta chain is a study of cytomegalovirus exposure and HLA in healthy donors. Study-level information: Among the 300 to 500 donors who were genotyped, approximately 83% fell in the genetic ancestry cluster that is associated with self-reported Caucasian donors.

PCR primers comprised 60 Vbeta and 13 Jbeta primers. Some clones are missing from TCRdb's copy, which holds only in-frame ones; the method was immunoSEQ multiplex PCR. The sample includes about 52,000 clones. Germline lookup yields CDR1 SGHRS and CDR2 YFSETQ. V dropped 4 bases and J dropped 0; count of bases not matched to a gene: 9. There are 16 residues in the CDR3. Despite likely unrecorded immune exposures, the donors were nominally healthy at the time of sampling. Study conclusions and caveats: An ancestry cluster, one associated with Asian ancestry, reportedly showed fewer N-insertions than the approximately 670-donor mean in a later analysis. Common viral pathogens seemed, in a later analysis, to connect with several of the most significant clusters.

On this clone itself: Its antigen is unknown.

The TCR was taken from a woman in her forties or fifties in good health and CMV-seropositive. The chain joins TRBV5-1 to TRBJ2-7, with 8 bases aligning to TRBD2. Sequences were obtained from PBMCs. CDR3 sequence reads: CASSPKGRGASYEQYF. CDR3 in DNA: TGCGCCAGCAGCCCTAAGGGGCGGGGGGCCTCCTACGAGCAGTACTTC.